This T cell receptor beta chain was recorded in a study of immune cell composition in non-small cell lung cancer. Study-wide results and limits: Squamous lung tumours showed higher top 10 clone scores and clonality than adenocarcinomas. Tumour TCR-beta clonality was not significantly tied to smoking pack-years.

About this clone itself: Its antigen is unknown.

Assay used: immunoSEQ multiplex PCR; TCRdb lists only in-frame clones, some missing. The sample gives about 7,000 clones, around 70% of which show up once; about 4.5% is in the top ten. The sequence derives from a human donor with non-small cell lung cancer. What was sequenced was lung tumor tissue.

CDR3 in DNA: TGTGCCAGTAGTATAGATCTACTGTCGGGAGAGCAGTACTTC. It specifies CASSIDLLSGEQYF. The chain uses TRBV19 and TRBJ2-7; D is possibly TRBD2 (5 bases). CDR1 LNHDA and CDR2 SQIVND come from the germline V gene (reference sequence). Trimming shortened V by 0 bases and J by 7 bases, and 13 bases separated the two germline ends. The CDR3 sequence is 14 residues long.